These 25 T cell receptor beta chains were all obtained from the same sample, sequenced in a study of CD8 T cells in ankylosing spondylitis (dated by TCRdb to the late 2010s). Library preparation used 5' RACE. Sequencing was carried out with an Illumina HiSeq 2500. TCRdb itself trimmed the public reads at Q25 with fastp, ran MiXCR and retained productive beta chains. Each CDR3 protein appears once, grouped with its most common genes and DNA. The table for this sample lists about 240,000 distinct CDR3 sequences; about 10% of them were counted only once. The ten most abundant clones make up 5.5% to 8% of the sample. The sample was blood, either unsorted or a sorted T cell fraction (not recorded which). The receptor set was obtained from a male donor with ankylosing spondylitis or in good health (not recorded which).

The rearrangement joins TRBV6-4 to TRBJ2-5; no firm D call. Germline V gene lookup returns CDR1 MRHNA and CDR2 SNTAGT. This CDR3 region has 12 residues. V lost 0 bases and J 5 bases, leaving 4 bases between the germline ends. DNA of the CDR3: TGTGCCAGCAGTGACTCGGGTGAGACCCAGTACTTC. Translating it yields CASSDSGETQYF.

The V call is TRBV7-9, the J call TRBJ2-1; D is unclear. Deletions cut 3 bases from V and 5 bases from J, with 8 bases between. This CDR3 has 13 residues. CDR1 SEHNR and CDR2 FQNEAQ come from the germline V gene (reference sequence). The CDR3 region is CASSLAGDNEQFF. The CDR3 coding sequence is TGTGCCAGCAGCTTGGCAGGAGACAATGAGCAGTTCTTC.

The chain uses TRBV11-3 and TRBJ1-2; TRBD1 aligns across 7 bases. V gave up 4 bases and J gave up 2 bases; unmatched junction bases: 19. From germline, CDR1 is SGHNT and CDR2 YENEEA. The CDR3 consists of 19 residues. The CDR3 loop reads CASSSPQAGQQPDNYGYTF. The CDR3 DNA sequence: TGTGCCAGCAGCTCACCTCAAGCGGGACAGCAGCCTGACAACTATGGCTACACCTTC.

This clonotype was picked up a small number of times. The V gene is TRBV28, the J gene TRBJ2-3, with 9 nucleotides matching TRBD2. V gave up 1 base and J gave up 1 base; unmatched junction bases: 9. Germline CDR1 MDHEN, CDR2 SYDVKM. CDR3 length equals 18 residues. The CDR3 DNA sequence: TGTGCCAGCAGTTTATTAGCGGGAGCCCTATGGGGCACAGATACGCAGTATTTT. Encoded protein: CASSLLAGALWGTDTQYF.

This clonotype has a count of ten or more. The gene calls are TRBV7-8 and TRBJ2-2, with D hard to call. The CDR3 sequence is 17 residues long. Trimming pared 1 base from V and 5 bases from J, leaving 17 bases between. Germline V gene lookup returns CDR1 SGHVS and CDR2 FQNEAQ. The CDR3, as DNA: TGTGCCAGCAGCTTAGAGGGTATCAGGAGTTATACCGGGGAGCTGTTTTTT. This translates into CASSLEGIRSYTGELFF.

This clonotype was counted at least ten times. The chain employs TRBV15 and TRBJ1-4; no clear D. The CDR3 runs to 12 residues. V lost 3 bases to trimming and J lost 2 bases, with 1 base between them. Germline V CDR1 and CDR2: LNHNV, YYDKDF (reference sequence). The CDR3 DNA reads TGTGCCACCAGCAGGACTAATGAAAAACTGTTTTTT. Its translation: CATSRTNEKLFF.

This clonotype appeared a few times. This chain connects TRBV4-1 to TRBJ2-1, with D uncertain. Germline V gives CDR1 MGHRA, CDR2 YSYEKL. V lost 2 bases, J lost 9 bases, and 11 bases lay in between. This CDR3 is 13 amino acids long. The CDR3 spells CASSQTSMAEQFF. CDR3 in DNA: TGCGCCAGCAGCCAAACATCGATGGCTGAGCAGTTCTTC.

This clonotype was observed a handful of times. The chain uses TRBV7-9 and TRBJ1-1, with 7 bases matching TRBD1. Germline V gene lookup returns CDR1 SEHNR and CDR2 FQNEAQ (reference sequence). The CDR3 is 17 residues long. Trimming cost V 5 bases and J 2 bases; bases outside gene matches: 14. CDR3 in amino acids: CASSPRQGSTKNTEAFF. DNA for the CDR3: TGTGCCAGCAGCCCTCGACAGGGTAGTACGAAAAACACTGAAGCTTTCTTT.

This clonotype was observed a few times. The rearrangement uses TRBV20-1 and TRBJ2-5, with D hard to call. From germline, CDR1 is DFQATT and CDR2 SNEGSKA (reference sequence). Trimming removed 6 bases from V and 2 bases from J, with 13 bases in between. The CDR3 has 13 amino acids. The CDR3 coding sequence is TGCAGTGCCGACAACCCACTTCAAGAGACCCAGTACTTC. Translating it yields CSADNPLQETQYF.

This clonotype was found many times. The V and J genes are TRBV6-5 and TRBJ2-1, with 7 bases identical to TRBD1. Germline CDR1 MNHEY, CDR2 SVGAGI. The V segment lost 0 bases and the J segment 0 bases; nucleotides outside the gene matches: 2. This CDR3 spans 16 amino acids. CDR3 residues: CASSYSRQGSYNEQFF. In DNA, the CDR3 is TGTGCCAGCAGTTACTCGAGACAGGGCTCCTACAATGAGCAGTTCTTC.

This clonotype was recorded many times. CDR3 in amino acids: CASSFSGQNTGELFF. CDR3 in DNA: TGCGCCAGCAGCTTCTCGGGACAGAACACCGGGGAGCTGTTTTTT. V and J are TRBV5-1 and TRBJ2-2; tentatively, D is TRBD1 (6 bases). The V gene lost 2 bases and the J gene lost 1 base, with 9 bases spanning the gap. Germline V gene data show CDR1 as SGHRS and CDR2 as YFSETQ. The CDR3 runs to 15 residues. The entire variable domain, with the rest obtained from reference TRBV5-1 and TRBJ2-2, is as follows: KAGVTQTPRYLIKTRGQQVTLSCSPISGHRSVSWYQQTPGQGLQFLFEYFSETQRNKGNFPGRFSGRQFSNSRSEMNVSTLELGDSALYLCASSFSGQNTGELFFGEGSRLTVL.

This clonotype was recorded many times. The V and J genes are TRBV12-5 and TRBJ2-4, with a weak D call TRBD2 (7 bases). Deletions cut 7 bases from V and 1 base from J, with 20 bases between. Germline V gene data show CDR1 as LGHNT and CDR2 as FRNRAP. The CDR3 has 17 amino acids. CDR3: CASALEGEGRAKNIQYF. The CDR3 DNA follows: TGTGCTAGTGCCCTGGAGGGGGAGGGACGGGCCAAAAACATTCAGTACTTC.

The J gene is TRBJ2-1, the V gene TRBV4-2, with D perhaps matching TRBD1 or TRBD2 (5 bases each). Germline-derived CDR1 and CDR2 are LGHNA and YNFKEQ. Trimming stripped 2 bases from V and 1 base from J, with 9 bases between. The CDR3 is 15 amino acids. In DNA form, the CDR3 reads TGTGCCAGCAGCCAAAATGGGGGATCCTACAATGAGCAGTTCTTC. Residues: CASSQNGGSYNEQFF.

This clonotype showed up just once. This may be a read error, as it is one base from a much larger clone. The rearrangement uses TRBV29-1 and TRBJ2-5, with D tentatively TRBD1 (5 bases). Trimming took off 4 bases at V and 4 bases at J, with 19 bases between the two ends. The CDR3 runs to 15 residues. CDR1 SQVTM and CDR2 ANQGSEA come from the germline V gene. The CDR3 region is CSVVKAGLGRETQYF. DNA of the CDR3: TGCAGCGTTGTTAAGGCAGGGCTTGGGCGAGAGACCCAGTACTTC.

This chain joins TRBV20-1 and TRBJ2-4, with TRBD2 matching 8 bases. The CDR3 sequence is 13 residues long. V gave up 8 bases and J gave up 3 bases; unmatched junction bases: 6. Per the germline V gene, CDR1 is DFQATT and CDR2 is SNEGSKA (reference sequence). The CDR3 is CSPRSGNKNIQYF. Here the CDR3 DNA reads TGCAGTCCTCGTAGCGGGAACAAAAACATTCAGTACTTC.

This clonotype was seen ten or more times. This chain's CDR3 is CASSQSGTGNIIQYF. CDR3 sequence (DNA): TGCGCCAGCAGCCAATCAGGGACAGGGAATATCATTCAGTACTTC. The genes are TRBV4-1 and TRBJ2-4; 9 bases match TRBD1. Per the germline V gene, CDR1 is MGHRA and CDR2 is YSYEKL. The V segment lost 2 bases and the J segment 9 bases; nucleotides outside the gene matches: 8. This CDR3 is 15 amino acids long.

At least ten counts were recorded for this clonotype. V gene TRBV15 combines with J gene TRBJ2-3; perhaps TRBD2 as D (6 bases). Germline V gene data show CDR1 as LNHNV and CDR2 as YYDKDF (reference sequence). The CDR3 spans 18 residues. Trimming pared 1 base from V and 7 bases from J, leaving 24 bases between. The CDR3 loop reads CATSRVRSSERFRNTQYF. DNA for the CDR3: TGTGCCACCAGCAGAGTACGGTCTAGCGAGCGTTTTCGAAATACGCAGTATTTT.

This clonotype came up many times. The gene calls are TRBV28 and TRBJ2-1; 8 nucleotides align to TRBD2. The CDR3 has 15 amino acids. CDR1 and CDR2 (germline): MDHEN, SYDVKM. V was pared by 2 bases and J by 7 bases, with 7 bases of the junction left unmatched. This chain's CDR3 is CASSLEAGATNEQFF. The CDR3 DNA reads as TGTGCCAGCAGTTTAGAAGCGGGAGCGACTAATGAGCAGTTCTTC.

As for this clonotype: At one end, the junction sequence differs from germline, possibly due to a read error. The V and J genes are TRBV6-5 and TRBJ2-7, with TRBD1 identical over 7 bases. CDR1 is MNHEY and CDR2 is SVGAGI in the germline V gene. The CDR3 runs to 15 residues. The CDR3: CASSYVTGLTYEHYF. The CDR3 coding sequence is TGTGCCAGCAGTTATGTGACAGGGCTAACCTACGAGCACTACTTC.

In its sample, this clonotype was seen a few times. The chain uses TRBV20-1 and TRBJ2-5; perhaps TRBD1 as D (7 bases). CDR3 length equals 15 residues. Germline values: CDR1 DFQATT, CDR2 SNEGSKA (reference sequence). Trimming removed 4 bases at V and 2 bases at J, with 17 bases between. The CDR3 DNA is TGCAGTGCTACGACCGACAGGGAGGAACAAGAGACCCAGTACTTC. This translates into CSATTDREEQETQYF.

This clonotype was counted at least ten times. The chain combines TRBV29-1 with TRBJ1-3, with a weak D call TRBD1 (6 bases). Between the trimmed V and J ends, which lost 6 bases and 0 bases, there was a span of 12 bases. Germline V gene lookup returns CDR1 SQVTM and CDR2 ANQGSEA. The CDR3 sequence is 14 residues long. CDR3 residues: CSVEGVCSGNTIYF. The CDR3 DNA reads as TGCAGCGTCGAGGGGGTGTGCTCTGGAAACACCATATATTTT.

In its sample, this clonotype was seen many times. The V gene is TRBV7-6, the J gene TRBJ2-1; D possibly uses TRBD1 or TRBD2 (6 bases each). Germline loops: CDR1 SGHVS, CDR2 FNYEAQ. The CDR3 is 18 residues long. V dropped 0 bases and J dropped 1 base, with 16 bases sitting between them. The CDR3 DNA follows: TGTGCCAGCAGCTTAGCCGCCTGGAGGGGGGCGTCCTACAATGAGCAGTTCTTC. Protein product: CASSLAAWRGASYNEQFF.

This clonotype turned up a few times. CDR3 region: CASSEDVAEYF. The CDR3, as DNA: TGTGCCAGCAGCGAAGATGTCGCGGAGTATTTT. The chain has TRBV7-9 and TRBJ2-3, with D unclear. The CDR3 spans 11 residues. Deletions cut 5 bases from V and 13 bases from J, with 13 bases between. Germline V gives CDR1 SEHNR, CDR2 FQNEAQ (reference sequence).

Comment on this clonotype: Since a much larger clone is just one base distant, this may be a read error. The chain joins TRBV27 to TRBJ2-1; the D call may be TRBD1 or TRBD2 (5 bases each). The CDR3 runs 12 residues. Looked up from germline, CDR1 is MNHEY and CDR2 is SMNVEV (reference sequence). This chain's CDR3 is CVSSFPGSEQFF. CDR3 nucleotides: TGTGTCAGCAGTTTTCCAGGGAGTGAGCAGTTCTTC.

This clonotype has a handful of counts. The chain carries TRBV5-8 and TRBJ1-5; D perhaps matches TRBD1 (5 bases). The length of the CDR3 is 14 residues. Trimming removed 4 bases at V and 6 bases at J, with 14 bases between. Germline CDR1 and CDR2: SGHTS and YDEGEE. The CDR3 nucleotides are TGTGCCAGCAGCCCGTCCTCAGGGACTCAGCCCCAGCATTTT. Encoded protein: CASSPSSGTQPQHF.